A selection of T cell receptor beta chains follows, all from one sample in a study of T cell repertoires in cytomegalovirus infection. TCRdb reprocessed the reads via MiXCR and lists one record per CDR3 protein. The repertoire consists of approximately 590,000 distinct CDR3 sequences, with under 45% occurring once and the leading ten covering 48%. The antigens of these receptors remain unknown. The specimen was cultured PBMCs, collected from culture after CMV antigen stimulation. The receptors derive from a human donor in good health (CMV status not recorded). Some clones in this sample may be carry-over from other donors' samples. CDR3s include the opening cysteine and the closing phenylalanine or tryptophan. The D gene is left open where the match is weak. For some rows the clone size is stated as once, few or many, or as a class when expanded; others skip it.

J gene,D gene,clone size,V gene,CDR3 DNA,CDR3 protein
TRBJ1-1,-,many,TRBV7-8,TGTGCCAGCAGCTTCGGGGGAAATGGGAACACTGAAGCTTTCTTT,CASSFGGNGNTEAFF
TRBJ1-1,-,-,TRBV2,TGTGCCAGCAGTAAGAGGAACACTGAAGCTTTCTTT,CASSKRNTEAFF
TRBJ1-2,-,many,TRBV12-3/TRBV12-4,TGTGCCAGCAGCCCATTAGGAAACTATGGCTACACCTTC,CASSPLGNYGYTF
TRBJ2-2,-,once,TRBV19,TGTGCCAGTACCTCCTTCGCTGGTTCCATCACCGGGGAGCTGTTTTTT,CASTSFAGSITGELFF
TRBJ1-4,-,-,TRBV28,TGTGCCAGCAGTCCCCATCAGGGGAAAGCAACTAATGAAAAACTGTTTTTT,CASSPHQGKATNEKLFF
TRBJ1-3,-,-,TRBV28,TGTGCCAGCACCGGGGGTCTTGGAAACACCATATATTTT,CASTGGLGNTIYF
TRBJ2-2,-,-,TRBV5-1,TGCGCCAGCAGCTTGGCCCCCGGGCCCGGGGGGGAGCTGTTTTTT,CASSLAPGPGGELFF
TRBJ1-1,-,-,TRBV7-8,TGTGCCAGCAGCCTAGGCCGTAACTGGAACACTGAAGCTTTCTTT,CASSLGRNWNTEAFF
TRBJ2-7,-,-,TRBV18,TGTGCCAGCTCACCCGATCGGAACGTTGAGCTGTACTTC,CASSPDRNVELYF
TRBJ2-1,-,-,TRBV20-1,TGCAGTGCTGTCCGGGGTAACTCCTACAATGAGCAGTTCTTC,CSAVRGNSYNEQFF
TRBJ2-3,-,-,TRBV7-8,TGTGCCAGCAGCTTAGCCCCCCTAGCAGTAGCAACTAGCACAGATACGCAGTATTTT,CASSLAPLAVATSTDTQYF
TRBJ2-5,-,many,TRBV7-8,TGTGCCAGCAGCTTAGCTGGTGGGGAGACCCAGTACTTC,CASSLAGGETQYF
TRBJ1-1,TRBD1,-,TRBV2,TGTGCCAGCTCTCGGTGGGCAGGGGGCAAAAACACTGAAGCTTTCTTT,CASSRWAGGKNTEAFF
TRBJ1-1,-,-,TRBV12-3/TRBV12-4,TGTGCCAGCAGTTTAGGGGAGCTGAACACTGAAGCTTTCTTT,CASSLGELNTEAFF
TRBJ2-6,TRBD1,once,TRBV7-9,TGTGCCAGCAGCGCCTACGCTTCGGGACAGATGGTCTCTGGGGCCAACGTCCTGACTTTC,CASSAYASGQMVSGANVLTF
TRBJ2-3,-,-,TRBV6-6,TGTGCCAGCAGTTACTCACGGGGCAATACGCAGTATTTT,CASSYSRGNTQYF
TRBJ2-7,-,-,TRBV10-2,TGCGCCAGCAGTGATAATGCTCCTGTCCCCTACGAGCAGTACTTC,CASSDNAPVPYEQYF
TRBJ1-2,TRBD1,few,TRBV7-2,TGTGCCAGCAGCCCCCGCCGAGGGGGCGCGAGCTACACCTTC,CASSPRRGGASYTF
TRBJ1-5,-,many,TRBV7-2,TGTGCCAGCAGCCCCCAATTGAGGGATCAGCCCCAGCATTTT,CASSPQLRDQPQHF
TRBJ2-5,-,-,TRBV7-2,TGTGCCAGCAGCCCTGGGTTAATGAGGGAGACCCAGTACTTC,CASSPGLMRETQYF
TRBJ2-1,TRBD2,-,TRBV28,TGTGCCAGCACCCCATCGGGGGGAACGTACAATGAGCAGTTCTTC,CASTPSGGTYNEQFF
TRBJ2-3,-,-,TRBV2,TGTGCCAGCAGTGAACGGGGCCTTCCGGATACGCAGTATTTT,CASSERGLPDTQYF
TRBJ2-1,-,few,TRBV7-2,TGTGCCAGCAAAAGTTTAAGGGGGCGTTTAGCCGGGAGAATATACAATGAGCAGTTCTTC,CASKSLRGRLAGRIYNEQFF
TRBJ1-2,TRBD1,-,TRBV7-9,TGTGCCAGCAGCTCGACAGGGTTCGGCTACACCTTC,CASSSTGFGYTF
TRBJ2-2,-,-,TRBV20-1,TGCAGTGCTACTACAGGGTCCACCGGGGAGCTGTTTTTT,CSATTGSTGELFF
TRBJ1-2,-,few,TRBV7-8,TGTGCCAGCAGCTTAGCTTCCTCTTATGGCTACACCTTC,CASSLASSYGYTF
TRBJ2-7,TRBD1,many,TRBV7-2,TGTGCCAGCAGCTTAATTACAGGGGGCTCCTACGAGCAGTACTTC,CASSLITGGSYEQYF
TRBJ2-2,-,-,TRBV7-2,TGTGCCAGCAGCTTAGGGTCGGTTAGCGGGAACACCGGGGAGCTGTTTTTT,CASSLGSVSGNTGELFF
TRBJ2-1,-,many,TRBV7-2,TGTGCCAGCAGCTTAGGAGCCTACAATGAGCAGTTCTTC,CASSLGAYNEQFF
TRBJ2-5,TRBD2,many,TRBV7-8,TGTGCCAGCAGCTTAGGCCGCACACTAGCGGGGGGCAAAGAGACCCAGTACTTC,CASSLGRTLAGGKETQYF
TRBJ2-5,-,-,TRBV7-9,TGTGCCAGCAGCTCCTTTAGGGAGACCCAGTACTTC,CASSSFRETQYF
TRBJ2-3,TRBD2,-,TRBV7-2,TGTGCCAGCAGCTTCACCGGGACTAGCGGGGGGGCGGATACGCAGTATTTT,CASSFTGTSGGADTQYF
TRBJ2-1,-,-,TRBV2,TGTGCCAGCAGTGAGGATCTCTACAATGAGCAGTTCTTC,CASSEDLYNEQFF
TRBJ2-2,TRBD2,-,TRBV7-6,TGTGCCAGCAGCCGAATAGCGGGAGGGCCACACGGGGAGCTGTTTTTT,CASSRIAGGPHGELFF
TRBJ2-7,-,few,TRBV10-3,TGTGCCATCAGTGATACGGGAGTGGGCGAGCAGTACTTC,CAISDTGVGEQYF
TRBJ2-1,-,-,TRBV7-4,TGTGCCAGCAGCTTAGCGGGGACTGGCTTGGAGCAGTTCTTC,CASSLAGTGLEQFF
TRBJ1-1,TRBD1,-,TRBV6-1,TGTGCCAGCAGTGTTACAGGGGGCTGGCGGGGAACTGAAGCTTTCTTT,CASSVTGGWRGTEAFF
TRBJ1-2,TRBD1,few,TRBV27,TGTGCCAGCAGTTCTATTCCCGGGACAGGATATAACTATGGCTACACCTTC,CASSSIPGTGYNYGYTF
TRBJ1-2,-,-,TRBV7-2,TGTGCCAGCAGCTTAGCTGGGGGGGGCCTCTATGGCTACACCTTC,CASSLAGGGLYGYTF
TRBJ2-1,TRBD1,few,TRBV28,TGTGCCAGCAGTTCGGGCGGGACAGGGAGCGATGAGCAGTTCTTC,CASSSGGTGSDEQFF
TRBJ1-1,-,few,TRBV7-9,TGTGCCAGCACTCGCGCGGGGAACACTGAAGCTTTCTTT,CASTRAGNTEAFF
TRBJ1-5,-,-,TRBV2,TGTGCCAGCAGTGCGAGAACAGGAGGGGGCAATCAGCCCCAGCATTTT,CASSARTGGGNQPQHF
TRBJ2-2,-,-,TRBV27,TGTGCCAGCAAAACCGACTGGAGTATCACCGGGGAGCTGTTTTTT,CASKTDWSITGELFF
TRBJ2-7,TRBD1,-,TRBV27,TGTGCCAGCAGTCCGACAGGGGTTGGCGAGCAGTACTTC,CASSPTGVGEQYF
TRBJ1-3,TRBD1,-,TRBV18,TGTGCCAGCTCACCAAGGGACAGACCAAACACCATATATTTT,CASSPRDRPNTIYF
TRBJ2-6,TRBD1,-,TRBV7-8,TGTGCCAGCAGCTTCGTGGACAGGGCTTCGTCTGGGGCCAACGTCCTGACTTTC,CASSFVDRASSGANVLTF
TRBJ1-6,-,few,TRBV6-5,TGTGCCAGCAGTACCGGGCAGGGCGGTAATTCACCCCTCCACTTT,CASSTGQGGNSPLHF
TRBJ1-1,-,-,TRBV27,TGTGCCAGCAGTCCCGAGAGGGGGGGAACTGAAGCTTTCTTT,CASSPERGGTEAFF
TRBJ2-1,-,-,TRBV4-1,TGCGCCAGCAGCCAAGTCGGTTGGGATGAGCAGTTCTTC,CASSQVGWDEQFF
TRBJ2-1,TRBD1,-,TRBV7-3,TGTGCCAGCAGCTCAGGACAGGCCTTCCATCAGGAGCAGTTCTTC,CASSSGQAFHQEQFF
TRBJ2-1,TRBD2,-,TRBV7-2,TGTGCCAGCAGCTTAGAGGGACTAGCGGACTACAATGAGCAGTTCTTC,CASSLEGLADYNEQFF
TRBJ1-1,-,-,TRBV5-4,TGTGCCAGCAGACTCGACGGGAACACTGAAGCTTTCTTT,CASRLDGNTEAFF
TRBJ1-6,TRBD1,-,TRBV7-2,TGTGCCAGCAGCACAAGGACAGGGTATAATTCACCCCTCCACTTT,CASSTRTGYNSPLHF
TRBJ1-1,-,-,TRBV28,TGTGCCAGCAGTGGGGGACGGTGGAACACTGAAGCTTTCTTT,CASSGGRWNTEAFF
TRBJ1-5,-,-,TRBV12-3/TRBV12-4,TGTGCCAGCAGTCTTACAGGGATGGTTAATCAGCCCCAGCATTTT,CASSLTGMVNQPQHF
TRBJ2-1,TRBD1,once,TRBV10-3,TGTGCCATCAGTGAGGTGACAGGGGAATTGGGTGAGCAGTTCTTC,CAISEVTGELGEQFF
TRBJ2-3,-,-,TRBV5-5,TGTGCCAGCAGCTTGGACGTTCCCACTAGCACAGATACGCAGTATTTT,CASSLDVPTSTDTQYF
TRBJ2-1,TRBD1,-,TRBV12-3/TRBV12-4,TGTGCCAGCAGCCGCGGGACAGGAGGTTACAATGAGCAGTTCTTC,CASSRGTGGYNEQFF
TRBJ2-7,TRBD2,many,TRBV7-8,TGTGCCAGCAGCTTAGCCGGGACTAGTACCTACGAGCAGTACTTC,CASSLAGTSTYEQYF
TRBJ2-3,-,few,TRBV5-5,TGTGCCAGCAGCTTTCTAGCGAACACAGATACGCAGTATTTT,CASSFLANTDTQYF